Each of the 32 T cell receptor beta chains below was sequenced from the same sample in a study of Ad26.COV2.S vaccination and SARS-CoV-2 variants. Using immunoSEQ multiplex PCR, the repertoire was profiled, and TCRdb retains in-frame clones only, with some absent. The sample lists about 400,000 clones, over 75% seen once, with 1.5% to 2% in the top ten. The treatment was: 15 to 20 received Ad26.COV2.S at low or high dose, single or two shots; roughly five received placebo; per-sample allocation not given. The investigators took samples on day 63 after the first vaccine or placebo injection. The source was peripheral blood, collected in a trial of Ad26.COV2.S vaccine versus placebo. These receptor sequences come from a person between 18 and 59 years old who received the Ad26.COV2.S COVID-19 vaccine or a placebo.

This clone was counted once. The chain couples TRBV7-8 to TRBJ2-1, with TRBD2 identical over 10 bases. CDR1 and CDR2 from the germline V gene are SGHVS and FQNEAQ. The junction had 10 bases not matched to a gene; V was cut back by 4 bases and J by 10 bases. The CDR3 sequence is 15 residues long. CDR3 DNA: TGTGCCAGCAGCTCCGAACGTCTAGCGGGGGAAGAGCAGTTCTTC. It codes for CASSSERLAGEEQFF.

This chain connects TRBV24-1 to TRBJ1-2; D call uncertain. The CDR3 totals 15 residues. Trimming took 4 bases from V and 6 from J, leaving 17 bases between them. Per the germline V gene, CDR1 is KGHDR and CDR2 is SFDVKD. In DNA form, the CDR3 reads TGTGCCACCAGTGACCCTAACGGGGATTCGGATGGCTACACCTTC. Translated: CATSDPNGDSDGYTF.

The chain uses TRBV19 and TRBJ2-1, with TRBD1 matching over 8 bases. J was trimmed by 4 bases and V by 0 bases; bases with no gene match: 5. Germline CDR1 reads LNHDA; CDR2 reads SQIVND (reference sequence). This CDR3 spans 16 amino acids. CDR3 sequence (DNA): TGTGCCAGTAGTATAGATCTTAGGACAGGGTACAATGAGCAGTTCTTC. Protein product: CASSIDLRTGYNEQFF.

CDR3 in DNA: TGTGCCAGCTCACGCGACAGGGCGAAGGACTATGGCTACACCTTC. As protein: CASSRDRAKDYGYTF. The gene calls are TRBV18 and TRBJ1-2; 7 bases agree with TRBD1. Trimming removed 4 bases from V and 3 bases from J; junction bases left unmatched: 8. The CDR3 is 15 amino acids. Germline V gene lookup returns CDR1 KGHSH and CDR2 LQKENI.

The chain joins TRBV2 to TRBJ2-7; a possible D gene is TRBD2 (6 bases). This CDR3 is built from 14 residues. The germline gives CDR1 SNHLY, CDR2 FYNNEI. Trimming took off 2 bases at V and 9 bases at J, with 17 bases between the two ends. CDR3 protein: CASSERRGPFVQYF. The CDR3 bases are TGTGCCAGCAGTGAAAGGCGGGGTCCCTTTGTGCAGTACTTC.

The genes are TRBV29-1 and TRBJ1-2; D gene uncertain. V was cut by 7 bases and J by 6 bases, with 12 bases left in between. Germline CDR1 is SQVTM and CDR2 is ANQGSEA. The CDR3 loop spans 11 amino acids. As DNA, the CDR3 is TGCAGCGCCCTCGATCCGGATGGCTACACCTTC. This codes for CSALDPDGYTF.

The chain recombines TRBV6-4 with TRBJ1-1, with 9 bases aligning to TRBD1. Trimming cost V 5 bases and J 7 bases; bases outside gene matches: 14. Per germline, CDR1 MRHNA and CDR2 SNTAGT. This CDR3 contains 16 residues. The CDR3 loop reads CASSRTGDLWKDEAFF. The CDR3 DNA reads as TGTGCCAGCAGTAGGACAGGGGATTTATGGAAGGATGAAGCTTTCTTT.

The chain joins TRBV28 to TRBJ2-3; D call uncertain. The CDR3 has 13 amino acids. The germline V and J ends were trimmed by 6 bases and 8 bases, with 15 bases remaining between them. The germline V gene encodes CDR1 MDHEN and CDR2 SYDVKM. CDR3 region: CASSTYKGATQYF. In nucleotides, the CDR3 is TGTGCCAGCAGCACATATAAAGGAGCTACGCAGTATTTT.

The genes are TRBV27 and TRBJ2-7; D not resolved. Germline V gives CDR1 MNHEY, CDR2 SMNVEV (reference sequence). V lost 0 bases to trimming and J lost 4 bases, with 10 bases between them. The CDR3 contains 14 residues. DNA for the CDR3: TGTGCCAGCAGTTTATCGGTCAGAAAGTACGAGCAGTACTTC. The encoded protein is CASSLSVRKYEQYF.

The chain links TRBV27 to TRBJ2-3; D is ambiguous. The CDR3 loop spans 15 amino acids. Germline loops: CDR1 MNHEY, CDR2 SMNVEV (reference sequence). V lost 3 bases and J 2 bases, leaving 12 bases between the germline ends. CDR3 sequence reads: CASSFVYQITDTQYF. The CDR3 nucleotides are TGTGCCAGCAGTTTCGTTTACCAGATCACAGATACGCAGTATTTT.

The rearrangement joins TRBV18 to TRBJ2-7; D gene unclear. Trimming shortened V by 3 bases and J by 0 bases, and 9 bases separated the two germline ends. In germline, CDR1 is KGHSH, CDR2 LQKENI. This CDR3 has 14 amino acids. The CDR3: CASSPVLSSYEQYF. The CDR3 region has the DNA TGTGCCAGCTCACCGGTCCTGAGCTCCTACGAGCAGTACTTC.

CDR3 bases: TGTGCCAGCAGTCCACTGAGAGGGGGGCGCATGAACACTGAAGCTTTCTTT. It translates to CASSPLRGGRMNTEAFF. The J gene is TRBJ1-1, the V gene TRBV28; TRBD1 is a possible D gene (6 bases). V shed 5 bases and J shed 0 bases, with 19 bases lying between them. CDR1 MDHEN and CDR2 SYDVKM come from the germline V gene. The CDR3 covers 17 residues.

The chain uses TRBV3-1 (or the pseudogene TRBV3-2) and TRBJ2-5, with 11 bases that match TRBD2. V shed 0 bases and J 3 bases; nucleotides not matched to a gene: 3. Germline V gene data show CDR1 as LGHDT and CDR2 as YNNKEL (reference sequence). CDR3 size: 16 residues. The CDR3 loop reads CASSQEETSGKETQYF. In DNA form, the CDR3 reads TGTGCCAGCAGCCAAGAGGAGACTAGCGGGAAAGAGACCCAGTACTTC.

V usage is TRBV3-1 (or the pseudogene TRBV3-2) and J usage is TRBJ2-7, with D possibly matching TRBD1 (6 bases). The CDR3 runs to 12 residues. Germline CDR1 reads LGHDT; CDR2 reads YNNKEL (reference sequence). With 4 bases removed from V and 8 bases from J, the gap between germline ends came to 12 bases. CDR3 sequence (DNA): TGTGCCAGCAGCCGCAGCGACAGGAAGCAGTACTTC. This gives the protein CASSRSDRKQYF.

The chain combines TRBV24-1 with TRBJ1-5; TRBD1 matches at 12 bases. The CDR3 loop spans 14 amino acids. Germline V gene data show CDR1 as KGHDR and CDR2 as SFDVKD. V lost 7 bases to trimming and J lost 4 bases; unmatched junction nucleotides: 1. CDR3 DNA: TGTGCCACCAGGGGACAGGGGGCGAATCAGCCCCAGCATTTT. Protein sequence: CATRGQGANQPQHF.

The chain uses TRBV4-1 and TRBJ2-3, with 12 nucleotides matching TRBD2. Trimming at V came to 4 bases and at J to 4 bases, leaving 6 bases not matched to a gene. The CDR3 covers 16 residues. Germline lookup yields CDR1 MGHRA and CDR2 YSYEKL. The CDR3 protein is CASSPSGRAPADTQYF. CDR3 DNA: TGCGCCAGCAGCCCTAGCGGGAGGGCCCCCGCAGATACGCAGTATTTT.

The chain links TRBV11-2 to TRBJ2-3, with D perhaps assigned TRBD1 or TRBD2 (5 bases each). The germline V gene encodes CDR1 SGHAT and CDR2 FQNNGV. This CDR3 has 12 residues. V lost 5 bases, J lost 11 bases, and 14 bases lay in between. The CDR3: CASSQQAGGQYF. As DNA, the CDR3 is TGTGCCAGCAGCCAACAGGCTGGGGGGCAGTATTTT.

This rearrangement joins TRBV2 to TRBJ2-5; D not certain. Germline CDR1 is SNHLY and CDR2 is FYNNEI. This CDR3 is built from 13 residues. V lost 7 bases and J 5 bases, leaving 14 bases between the germline ends. CDR3 residues: CASNRNLMETQYF. In DNA, the CDR3 is TGTGCCAGCAATCGGAATTTAATGGAGACCCAGTACTTC.

This chain uses TRBV7-2 with TRBJ2-5; D remains ambiguous. The CDR3 length is 15 residues. CDR1 and CDR2 from the germline V gene are SGHTA and FQGNSA. Deletions cut 1 base from V and 5 bases from J, with 14 bases between. Here the CDR3 reads CASSLGPLKIETQYF. CDR3 bases: TGTGCCAGCAGCTTAGGTCCGTTGAAGATCGAGACCCAGTACTTC.

V is TRBV6-7 and J is TRBJ1-1, with 9 bases identical to TRBD1. TRBV6-7 has ORF status, its function being uncertain. V dropped 2 bases and J dropped 5; count of bases not matched to a gene: 6. The CDR3 spans 15 residues. In DNA, the CDR3 is TGTGCCAGCAGTTACGCAAACAGGGGGCAGACTGAAGCTTTCTTT. Its protein product is CASSYANRGQTEAFF.

Worth noting for this clone: Sequence at one end of the junction differs from germline and may be a read error. This chain links TRBV6-2 or TRBV6-3 with TRBJ2-7; 9 bases are a match to TRBD1. The CDR3 extends over 16 amino acids. The germline V gene has CDR1 MNHEY and CDR2 SVGEGT. The CDR3 loop reads CASSYSHGQGTYGQYF. CDR3 nucleotides: TGTGCCAGCAGTTATTCCCACGGACAGGGGACCTACGGGCAGTACTTC.

V is TRBV29-1 and J is TRBJ1-2, with 7 bases matching TRBD1. Germline loops: CDR1 SQVTM, CDR2 ANQGSEA. CDR3 length: 14 amino acids. V shed 7 bases and J 4 bases; nucleotides not matched to a gene: 12. CDR3 loop: CSARDRVQGYGYTF. The CDR3 nucleotides are TGCAGCGCCCGTGACAGGGTTCAAGGCTATGGCTACACCTTC.

The J gene is TRBJ2-1, the V gene TRBV5-1; 7 nucleotides line up with TRBD2. CDR1 is SGHRS and CDR2 is YFSETQ in the germline V gene. V shed 2 bases and J 7 bases; nucleotides not matched to a gene: 9. This CDR3 region has 15 residues. CDR3 sequence reads: CASSFGEGPDNEQFF. CDR3 nucleotides: TGCGCCAGCAGCTTCGGGGAGGGCCCGGATAATGAGCAGTTCTTC. The variable domain in full, with the rest retrieved from reference TRBV5-1 and TRBJ2-1, is KAGVTQTPRYLIKTRGQQVTLSCSPISGHRSVSWYQQTPGQGLQFLFEYFSETQRNKGNFPGRFSGRQFSNSRSEMNVSTLELGDSALYLCASSFGEGPDNEQFFGPGTRLTVL.

The chain uses TRBV5-1 and TRBJ2-1, with 12 bases aligning to TRBD2. The CDR3 has 16 residues. Germline V gives CDR1 SGHRS, CDR2 YFSETQ. V was clipped by 4 bases and J by 12 bases; unmatched bases: 14. DNA of the CDR3: TGCGCCAGCAGCCCCCAAACCGGGACTAGCGGGTTGGGGCAGTTCTTC. Protein: CASSPQTGTSGLGQFF.

The chain uses TRBV7-8 and TRBJ2-6; tentative D call: TRBD2 (5 bases). CDR3 length: 18 residues. CDR1 SGHVS and CDR2 FQNEAQ come from the germline V gene. The V and J ends lost 5 bases and 2 bases respectively, with 19 bases between them. The CDR3 spells CASSPPRGYFAGANVLTF. The DNA for the CDR3 is TGTGCCAGCAGCCCCCCCCGGGGTTATTTCGCTGGGGCCAACGTCCTGACTTTC.

The rearrangement links TRBV28 to TRBJ2-5, with 7 bases identical to TRBD1. There are 12 residues in the CDR3. The germline V gene has CDR1 MDHEN and CDR2 SYDVKM. The trim removed 1 base at V and 10 bases at J, leaving 3 bases unmatched. CDR3 sequence: CASSLSGQNQYF. The CDR3 DNA follows: TGTGCCAGCAGTTTATCGGGACAGAACCAGTACTTC.

CDR3 protein: CSVDGGSSYEQYF. DNA of the CDR3: TGCAGCGTTGACGGCGGGAGCTCCTACGAGCAGTACTTC. The chain recombines TRBV29-1 with TRBJ2-7; 7 nucleotides line up with TRBD2. After removal of 3 bases from V and 0 bases from J, the junction contained 2 bases not matched to a gene. The CDR3 length is 13 residues. Germline V gene lookup returns CDR1 SQVTM and CDR2 ANQGSEA.

This clone was seen only once. This chain's CDR3 is CASSKGQLYEQYF. The CDR3 region has the DNA TGTGCCAGCAGCAAGGGACAGCTCTACGAGCAGTACTTC. The chain has TRBV12-3 or TRBV12-4 and TRBJ2-7, with 7 nucleotides matching TRBD1. The V gene end was trimmed by 6 bases and the J gene end by 3 bases; junction bases not matched to a gene: 5. This CDR3 is 13 amino acids long.

V and J are TRBV30 and TRBJ2-7; 8 bases align to TRBD2. Per germline, CDR1 GTSNPN and CDR2 SVGIG (reference sequence). The junction had 9 bases not matched to a gene; V was cut back by 3 bases and J by 2 bases. The CDR3 is 15 amino acids. CDR3 nucleotides: TGTGCCTGGAGCGGGGTTCGGGAGGGCACCTACGAGCAGTACTTC. It encodes CAWSGVREGTYEQYF.

The chain employs TRBV12-5 and TRBJ2-5; D may correspond to TRBD1 or TRBD2 (5 bases each). This CDR3 is 13 amino acids long. Germline values: CDR1 LGHNT, CDR2 FRNRAP. V lost 5 bases to trimming and J lost 7 bases, with 14 bases between them. The CDR3 here is CASGPGDAGTQYF. CDR3 nucleotides: TGTGCTAGTGGTCCCGGGGACGCCGGGACCCAGTACTTC.

In its sample, this clone was seen a few times. V is TRBV4-1 and J is TRBJ2-7; TRBD1 aligns across 8 bases. The CDR3 has 13 amino acids. Trimming took 4 bases from V and 6 from J; bases not matched to a gene: 5. Germline values: CDR1 MGHRA, CDR2 YSYEKL. The DNA for the CDR3 is TGCGCCAGCAGCCTCGACAGGGGCCGCGAGCAGTACTTC. It codes for CASSLDRGREQYF.

This clone came up a few times. This chain connects TRBV4-2 to TRBJ1-3; D not resolved. The V end lost 0 bases, the J end lost 7 bases, and 13 bases lay between the germline ends. The CDR3 extends over 15 amino acids. Germline-derived CDR1 and CDR2 are LGHNA and YNFKEQ. The CDR3 bases are TGTGCCAGCAGCCAAGATTTCAGCGTCGGGAACACCATATATTTT. It encodes CASSQDFSVGNTIYF.